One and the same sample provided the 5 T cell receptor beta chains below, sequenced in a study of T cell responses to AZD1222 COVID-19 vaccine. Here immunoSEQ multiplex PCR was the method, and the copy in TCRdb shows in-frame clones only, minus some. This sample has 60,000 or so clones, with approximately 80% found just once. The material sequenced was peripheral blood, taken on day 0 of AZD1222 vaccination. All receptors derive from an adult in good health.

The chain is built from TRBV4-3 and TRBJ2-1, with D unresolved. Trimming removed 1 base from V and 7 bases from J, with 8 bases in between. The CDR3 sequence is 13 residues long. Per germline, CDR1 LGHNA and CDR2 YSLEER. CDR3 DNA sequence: TGCGCCAGCAGCCAAGGCCTAGATAATGAGCAGTTCTTC. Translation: CASSQGLDNEQFF.

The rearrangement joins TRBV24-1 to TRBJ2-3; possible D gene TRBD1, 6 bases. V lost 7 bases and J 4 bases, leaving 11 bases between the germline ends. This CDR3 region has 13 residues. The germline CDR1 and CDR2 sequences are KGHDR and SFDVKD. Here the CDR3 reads CATSAKGADTQYF. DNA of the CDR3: TGTGCCACCAGCGCAAAGGGGGCAGATACGCAGTATTTT.

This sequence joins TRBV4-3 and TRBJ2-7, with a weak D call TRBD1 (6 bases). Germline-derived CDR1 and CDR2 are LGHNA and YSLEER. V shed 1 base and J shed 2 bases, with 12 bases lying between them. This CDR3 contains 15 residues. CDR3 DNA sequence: TGCGCCAGCAGCCAAGGGACAGACCCTACCTACGAGCAGTACTTC. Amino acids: CASSQGTDPTYEQYF.

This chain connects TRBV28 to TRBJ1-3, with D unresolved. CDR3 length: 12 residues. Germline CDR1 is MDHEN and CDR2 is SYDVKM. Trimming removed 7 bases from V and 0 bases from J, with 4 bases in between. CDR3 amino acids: CASTSSGNTIYF. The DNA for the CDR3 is TGTGCCAGCACCAGCTCTGGAAACACCATATATTTT.

Here the CDR3 DNA reads TGTGCCAGCAGCTTAGATCTAGCGGTCACAGATACGCAGTATTTT. Protein: CASSLDLAVTDTQYF. The genes are TRBV11-3 and TRBJ2-3; 7 nucleotides line up with TRBD2. The CDR3 sequence is 15 residues long. Germline V gene sequence: CDR1 SGHNT, CDR2 YENEEA. The V gene end was trimmed by 0 bases and the J gene end by 2 bases; junction bases not matched to a gene: 2. Filled out from reference TRBV11-3 and TRBJ2-3, the complete variable domain reads EAGVVQSPRYKIIEKKQPVAFWCNPISGHNTLYWYLQNLGQGPELLIRYENEEAVDDSQLPKDRFSAERLKGVDSTLKIQPAELGDSAVYLCASSLDLAVTDTQYFGPGTRLTVL.